This T cell receptor (beta chain) was recorded in a study of blood T cell repertoires in COVID-19. Study-level background: The United States, Italy and Spain supplied acute and convalescent COVID-19 samples. PBMCs, B-cell-depleted T cells, or T cells were the source of the cDNA or gDNA that made up the material.

Germline-derived CDR1 and CDR2 are SGDLS and YYNGEE. The ends lost 2 bases at V and 2 bases at J; junction bases unmatched: 2. The CDR3 sequence is 16 residues long. Adults between about 18 and 95 years of age took part from 24 US areas. Original handling: Estimated nucleated cell counts came from reference gene primer amplification. The protocol was immunoSEQ multiplex PCR, while the TCRdb copy is restricted to in-frame clones and leaves out a portion. For V, J and clone size, that table is used; D and trimming come from the DNA. The sample yields approximately 400,000 clones, around 87% seen once. Sequenced input: PBMCs or T cells enriched from blood (not recorded which). The origin of this receptor is a man younger than 40 who had recovered from COVID-19. The chain carries TRBV9 and TRBJ1-3; TRBD1 aligns across 12 bases. CDR3: CASSVGQGAAGNTIYF. The CDR3 bases are TGTGCCAGCAGCGTGGGACAGGGGGCCGCTGGAAACACCATATATTTT.